The T cell receptor beta chain under discussion was sequenced for a study of radiotherapy plus CTLA-4 blockade in lung cancer. Study outcomes and limitations: According to reports, early shifts in blood T cell clones, alongside interferon-beta, forecast response most accurately. Subsequent to radiotherapy plus ipilimumab, tumor-derived TCR clones underwent expansion in blood.

In regard to this clone: What it recognizes is unknown.

Patients in the study, people with chemo-refractory metastatic non-small-cell lung cancer, received focal radiation plus ipilimumab CTLA-4 blockade. Clones were read by immunoSEQ multiplex PCR, and TCRdb kept only the in-frame ones, dropping some. The table shows 70,000 to 100,000 clones, with 86% occurring only once. This CDR3 has 13 residues. Trimming stripped 2 bases from V and 6 bases from J, with 10 bases between. Germline V gene lookup returns CDR1 MNHEY and CDR2 SVGAGI. The receptor comes from a human donor with non-small cell lung cancer who had a partial response to radiotherapy plus ipilimumab. The chain carries TRBV6-5 and TRBJ1-1; D might be TRBD1 (5 bases). The specimen comprised peripheral blood, sampled from a patient treated with radiotherapy plus ipilimumab. CDR3 sequence reads: CASSYGGIAEAFF. In nucleotides, the CDR3 is TGTGCCAGCAGTTACGGGGGGATTGCTGAAGCTTTCTTT.